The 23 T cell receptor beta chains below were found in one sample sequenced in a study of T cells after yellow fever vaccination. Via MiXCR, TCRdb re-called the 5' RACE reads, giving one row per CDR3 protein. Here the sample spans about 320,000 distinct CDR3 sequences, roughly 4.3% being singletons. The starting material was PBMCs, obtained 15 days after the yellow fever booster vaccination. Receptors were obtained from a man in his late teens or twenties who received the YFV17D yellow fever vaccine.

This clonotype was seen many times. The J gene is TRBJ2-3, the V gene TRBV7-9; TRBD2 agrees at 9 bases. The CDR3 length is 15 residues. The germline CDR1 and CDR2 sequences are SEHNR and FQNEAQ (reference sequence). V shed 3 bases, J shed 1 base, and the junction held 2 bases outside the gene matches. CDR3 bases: TGTGCCAGCAGCTTGGTAGCGGGGGGCACAGATACGCAGTATTTT. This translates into CASSLVAGGTDTQYF.

The CDR3 nucleotides are TGCGCCAGCAGCCAAGATGATCGAGAGGGGGCCTTCACTGAAGCTTTCTTT. Translated, it gives CASSQDDREGAFTEAFF. This rearrangement joins TRBV4-1 to TRBJ1-1; TRBD1 agrees at 7 bases. Looked up from germline, CDR1 is MGHRA and CDR2 is YSYEKL. Trimming at V came to 0 bases and at J to 4 bases, leaving 11 bases not matched to a gene. The CDR3 contains 17 residues.

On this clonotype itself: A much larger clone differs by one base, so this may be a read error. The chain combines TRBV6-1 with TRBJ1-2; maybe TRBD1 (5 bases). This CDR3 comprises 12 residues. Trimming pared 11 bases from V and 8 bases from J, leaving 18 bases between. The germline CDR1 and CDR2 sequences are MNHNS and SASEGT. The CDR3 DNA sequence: TGTGCCTGCGGGGGGGACCGTGGAGGCTACACCTTC. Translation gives CACGGDRGGYTF.

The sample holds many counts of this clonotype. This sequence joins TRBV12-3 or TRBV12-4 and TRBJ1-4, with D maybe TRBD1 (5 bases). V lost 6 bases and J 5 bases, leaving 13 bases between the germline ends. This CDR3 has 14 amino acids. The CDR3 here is CASSRDSRNEKLFF. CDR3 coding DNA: TGTGCCAGCAGCCGTGACAGTCGAAATGAAAAACTGTTTTTT.

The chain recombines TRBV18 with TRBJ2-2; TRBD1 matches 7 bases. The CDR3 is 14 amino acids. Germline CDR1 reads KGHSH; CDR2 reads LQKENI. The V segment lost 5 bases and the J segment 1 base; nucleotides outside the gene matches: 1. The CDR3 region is CASSGQVNTGELFF. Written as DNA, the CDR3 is TGTGCCAGCTCAGGACAGGTGAACACCGGGGAGCTGTTTTTT.

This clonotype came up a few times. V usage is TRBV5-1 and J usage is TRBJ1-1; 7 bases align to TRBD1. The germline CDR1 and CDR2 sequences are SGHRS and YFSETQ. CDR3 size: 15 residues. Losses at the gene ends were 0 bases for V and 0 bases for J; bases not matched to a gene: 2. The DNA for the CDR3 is TGCGCCAGCAGCTTGGTACAGGGGATGAACACTGAAGCTTTCTTT. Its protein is CASSLVQGMNTEAFF.

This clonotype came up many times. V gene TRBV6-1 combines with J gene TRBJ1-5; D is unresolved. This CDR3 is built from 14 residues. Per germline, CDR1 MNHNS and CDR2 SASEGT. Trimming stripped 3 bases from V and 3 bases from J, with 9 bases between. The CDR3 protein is CASSDPQPNQPQHF. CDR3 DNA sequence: TGTGCCAGCAGTGACCCCCAGCCCAATCAGCCCCAGCATTTT.

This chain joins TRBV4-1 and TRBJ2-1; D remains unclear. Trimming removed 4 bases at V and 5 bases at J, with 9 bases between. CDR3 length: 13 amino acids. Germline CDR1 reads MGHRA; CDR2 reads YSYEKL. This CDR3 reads CASSPTRDNEQFF. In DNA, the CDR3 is TGCGCCAGCAGCCCTACGAGAGACAATGAGCAGTTCTTC.

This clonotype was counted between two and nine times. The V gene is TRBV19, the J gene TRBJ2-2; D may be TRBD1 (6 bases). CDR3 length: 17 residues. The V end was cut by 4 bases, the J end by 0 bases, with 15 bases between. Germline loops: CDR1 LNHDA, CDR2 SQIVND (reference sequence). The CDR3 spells CASSTSRGQANTGELFF. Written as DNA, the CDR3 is TGTGCCAGTAGTACATCAAGGGGACAAGCGAACACCGGGGAGCTGTTTTTT.

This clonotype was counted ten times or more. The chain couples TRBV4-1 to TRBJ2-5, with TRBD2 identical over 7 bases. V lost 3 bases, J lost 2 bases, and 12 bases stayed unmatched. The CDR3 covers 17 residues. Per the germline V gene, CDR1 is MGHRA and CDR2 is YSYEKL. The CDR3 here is CASSHGVVVGGQETQYF. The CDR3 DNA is TGCGCCAGCAGCCACGGAGTCGTGGTCGGGGGGCAAGAGACCCAGTACTTC.

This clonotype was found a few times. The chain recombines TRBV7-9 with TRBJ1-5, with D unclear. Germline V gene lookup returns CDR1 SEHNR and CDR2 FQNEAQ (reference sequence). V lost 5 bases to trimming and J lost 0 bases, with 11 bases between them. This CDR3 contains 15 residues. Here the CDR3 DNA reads TGTGCCAGCAGCAACGGTCCCCATAGCAATCAGCCCCAGCATTTT. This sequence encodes CASSNGPHSNQPQHF.

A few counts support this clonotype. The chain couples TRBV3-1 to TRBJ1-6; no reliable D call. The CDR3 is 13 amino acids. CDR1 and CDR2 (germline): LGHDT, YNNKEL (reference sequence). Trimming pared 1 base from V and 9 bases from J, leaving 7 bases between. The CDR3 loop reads CASSQASGSPLHF. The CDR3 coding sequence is TGTGCCAGCAGCCAAGCTTCGGGTTCACCCCTCCACTTT. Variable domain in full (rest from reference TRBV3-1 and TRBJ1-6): DTAVSQTPKYLVTQMGNDKSIKCEQNLGHDTMYWYKQDSKKFLKIMFSYNNKELIINETVPNRFSPKSPDKAHLNLHINSLELGDSAVYFCASSQASGSPLHFGNGTRLTVT.

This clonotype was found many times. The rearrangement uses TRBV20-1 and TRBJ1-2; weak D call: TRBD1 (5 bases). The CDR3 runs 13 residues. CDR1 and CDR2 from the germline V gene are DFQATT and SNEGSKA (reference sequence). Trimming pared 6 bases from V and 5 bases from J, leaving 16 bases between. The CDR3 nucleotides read TGCAGTGCCCGGGGCCTCGACAGTTATGGCTACACCTTC. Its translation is CSARGLDSYGYTF.

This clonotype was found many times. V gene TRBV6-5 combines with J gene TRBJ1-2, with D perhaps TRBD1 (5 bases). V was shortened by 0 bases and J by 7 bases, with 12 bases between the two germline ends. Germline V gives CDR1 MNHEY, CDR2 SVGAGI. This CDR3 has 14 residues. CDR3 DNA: TGTGCCAGCAGTTACTCGCGGGGCCGTGGTGGCTACACCTTC. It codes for CASSYSRGRGGYTF.

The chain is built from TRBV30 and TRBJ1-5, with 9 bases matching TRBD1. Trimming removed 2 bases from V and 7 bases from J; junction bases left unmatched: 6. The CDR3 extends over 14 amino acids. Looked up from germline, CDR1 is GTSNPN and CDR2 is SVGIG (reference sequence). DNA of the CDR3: TGTGCCTGGAGTAAGGACAGGGGATCGCAGCCCCAGCATTTT. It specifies CAWSKDRGSQPQHF.

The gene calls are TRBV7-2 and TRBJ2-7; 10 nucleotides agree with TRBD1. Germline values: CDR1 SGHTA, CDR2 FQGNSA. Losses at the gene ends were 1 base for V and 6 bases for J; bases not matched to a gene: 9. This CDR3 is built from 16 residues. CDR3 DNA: TGTGCCAGCAGCTTAGACGACAGGGGGCTCTTCTTCGAGCAGTACTTC. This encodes CASSLDDRGLFFEQYF.

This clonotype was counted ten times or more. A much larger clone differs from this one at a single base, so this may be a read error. CDR3 DNA: TGCGCCAGCAGCTTGGAGGCAGGGGCCTACGAGCAGTACTTC. Amino acids: CASSLEAGAYEQYF. This sequence joins TRBV5-1 and TRBJ2-7, with D possibly being TRBD1 (6 bases). The ends were cut back, 0 bases at V and 2 bases at J, with 9 bases in the middle. This CDR3 has 14 amino acids. Germline V lookup: CDR1 SGHRS, CDR2 YFSETQ.

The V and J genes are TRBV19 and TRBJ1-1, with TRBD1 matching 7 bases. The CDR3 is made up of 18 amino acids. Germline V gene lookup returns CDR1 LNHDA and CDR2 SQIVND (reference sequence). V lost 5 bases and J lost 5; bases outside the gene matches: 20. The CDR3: CASSASPYLVDRSTEAFF. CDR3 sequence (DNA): TGTGCCAGTAGTGCTAGCCCCTATCTTGTGGACAGGAGTACTGAAGCTTTCTTT.

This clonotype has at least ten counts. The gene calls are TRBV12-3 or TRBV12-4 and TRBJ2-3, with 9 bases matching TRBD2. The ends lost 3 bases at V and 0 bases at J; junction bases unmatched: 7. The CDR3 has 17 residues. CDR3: CASSLVAGVESTDTQYF. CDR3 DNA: TGTGCCAGCAGTTTGGTAGCGGGGGTCGAAAGCACAGATACGCAGTATTTT.

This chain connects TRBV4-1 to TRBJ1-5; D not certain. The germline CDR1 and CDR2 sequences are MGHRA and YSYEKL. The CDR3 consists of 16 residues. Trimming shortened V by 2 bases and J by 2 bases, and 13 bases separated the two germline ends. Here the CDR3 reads CASSQLSAAGNQPQHF. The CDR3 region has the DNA TGCGCCAGCAGCCAACTAAGTGCTGCCGGCAATCAGCCCCAGCATTTT.

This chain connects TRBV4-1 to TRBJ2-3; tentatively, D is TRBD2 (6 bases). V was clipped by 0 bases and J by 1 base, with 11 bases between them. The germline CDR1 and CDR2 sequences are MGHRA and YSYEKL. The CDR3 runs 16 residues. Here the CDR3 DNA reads TGCGCCAGCAGCCAAGACGGGGGAATGGGCACAGATACGCAGTATTTT. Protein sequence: CASSQDGGMGTDTQYF.

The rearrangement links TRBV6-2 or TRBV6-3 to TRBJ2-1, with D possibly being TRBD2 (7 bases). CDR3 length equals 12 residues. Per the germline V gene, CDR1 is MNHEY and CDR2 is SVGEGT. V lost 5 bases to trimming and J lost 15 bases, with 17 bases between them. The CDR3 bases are TGTGCCAGCAGTCGACAGGCGCGGGGGACGTTCTTC. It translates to CASSRQARGTFF.

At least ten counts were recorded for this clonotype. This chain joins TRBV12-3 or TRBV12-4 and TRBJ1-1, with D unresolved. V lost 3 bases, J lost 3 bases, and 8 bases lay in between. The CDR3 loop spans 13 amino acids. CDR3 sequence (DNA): TGTGCCAGCAGTTTGAACGCCGACACTGAAGCTTTCTTT. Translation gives CASSLNADTEAFF.